This entry lists 7 T cell receptor beta chains sequenced from one sample in a study of T cells in Graves' hyperthyroidism and ophthalmopathy. Amplification targeted TCR beta CDR3 regions from RNA transcripts. An initial round of RT-PCR targeting the TCR CDR3 relied on the HTBI primer set. TCRdb independently ran MiXCR on the multiplex PCR reads; one entry per CDR3 protein. The sample has 380,000 or so distinct CDR3 sequences, approximately 13% seen once; the top ten hold less than 25%. Sequences were obtained from blood. Receptors were obtained from a man between 25 and 39 years old with Graves' hyperthyroidism that later progressed to Graves' ophthalmopathy.

This clonotype came up a few times. The chain joins TRBV6-1 to TRBJ1-5, with D tentatively TRBD1 (5 bases). The CDR3 has 14 amino acids. Germline V gives CDR1 MNHNS, CDR2 SASEGT. Trimming stripped 10 bases from V and 6 bases from J, with 19 bases between. CDR3 sequence: CATANQRGRQPQHF. Here the CDR3 DNA reads TGTGCCACGGCAAATCAGAGGGGCCGTCAGCCCCAGCATTTT.

CDR3 sequence (DNA): TGTGCCAGCAGCTTAGATCTGTTAGCGGGGGGTGTCACAGATACGCAGTATTTT. Translating it yields CASSLDLLAGGVTDTQYF. The chain uses TRBV11-3 and TRBJ2-3, with TRBD2 identical over 10 bases. Trimming removed 0 bases from V and 2 bases from J; junction bases left unmatched: 8. The CDR3 contains 18 residues. Germline CDR1 and CDR2: SGHNT and YENEEA.

The chain carries TRBV5-1 and TRBJ1-2; 8 positions agree with TRBD1. CDR3 length equals 15 residues. Germline assignment: CDR1 SGHRS and CDR2 YFSETQ. V trimming: 4 bases; J trimming: 0 bases; junction bases outside the gene matches: 5. This CDR3 is CASSPGQGSNYGYTF. The CDR3 coding sequence is TGCGCCAGCAGCCCTGGACAGGGATCTAACTATGGCTACACCTTC.

V gene TRBV29-1 combines with J gene TRBJ2-3, with 12 bases matching TRBD2. With 4 bases clipped from V and 1 base from J, the junction kept 0 bases outside the gene matches. CDR1 and CDR2 (germline): SQVTM, ANQGSEA. The CDR3 is 14 amino acids. The CDR3: CSVGLAGGTDTQYF. The CDR3 bases are TGCAGCGTTGGACTAGCGGGGGGCACAGATACGCAGTATTTT.

Only a few counts were recorded for this clonotype. This chain joins TRBV10-3 and TRBJ1-1, with a weak D call TRBD1 (5 bases). This CDR3 has 15 residues. The V gene lost 2 bases and the J gene lost 4 bases, with 14 bases spanning the gap. CDR1 ENHRY and CDR2 SYGVKD come from the germline V gene. This CDR3 is CAISETLGVSTEAFF. CDR3 coding DNA: TGTGCCATCAGTGAGACCCTGGGGGTCTCCACTGAAGCTTTCTTT.

This clonotype was recorded at least ten times. The genes are TRBV20-1 and TRBJ1-1, with a weak D call TRBD1 (5 bases). The CDR3 is made up of 13 amino acids. The germline V and J ends were trimmed by 8 bases and 4 bases, with 17 bases remaining between them. Germline lookup yields CDR1 DFQATT and CDR2 SNEGSKA (reference sequence). In DNA form, the CDR3 reads TGCAGTCCCCCCCGGGGGTGGATCACTGAAGCTTTCTTT. Its protein is CSPPRGWITEAFF.

V gene TRBV7-6 combines with J gene TRBJ2-3; the D gene is possibly TRBD1 (6 bases). There are 15 residues in the CDR3. The germline gives CDR1 SGHVS, CDR2 FNYEAQ. V was trimmed by 5 bases and J by 4 bases, leaving 16 bases between them. The CDR3 sequence is CASSLGTTRADTQYF. The CDR3 nucleotides are TGTGCCAGCAGCCTAGGGACAACGAGGGCAGATACGCAGTATTTT.